The sequence of this T cell receptor (beta chain) was determined in a study of blood T cells in healthy people across ages. This clonotype was seen more than once but under ten times. The antigen remains undetermined. Isolation per sample recovered at least 7 million PBMCs. Samples each had at least 5 micrograms of total RNA extracted. The authors ran a second PCR of about 6 to 11 cycles using a sample-barcoded 5' primer and a J-beta primer mix. TCRdb passed the 5' RACE reads through MiXCR, listing each CDR3 protein once. In the table there are 1.5 million to 1.9 million distinct CDR3 sequences, about 42% of which are singletons. General study points: Naive T cell percentage and TCR beta diversity correlated strongly. Diversity estimates from one million T cells were considered underestimates.

This sequence originates from a woman under 30 in good health. The sequenced sample consisted of blood.

The CDR3 DNA is TGCAGCGTTGAAGAGGCCACTGAAGCTTTCTTT. Translating it yields CSVEEATEAFF. The chain combines TRBV29-1 with TRBJ1-1; no definite D call. V lost 0 bases, J lost 4 bases, and 3 bases lay in between. CDR3 length: 11 residues. In germline, CDR1 is SQVTM, CDR2 ANQGSEA.